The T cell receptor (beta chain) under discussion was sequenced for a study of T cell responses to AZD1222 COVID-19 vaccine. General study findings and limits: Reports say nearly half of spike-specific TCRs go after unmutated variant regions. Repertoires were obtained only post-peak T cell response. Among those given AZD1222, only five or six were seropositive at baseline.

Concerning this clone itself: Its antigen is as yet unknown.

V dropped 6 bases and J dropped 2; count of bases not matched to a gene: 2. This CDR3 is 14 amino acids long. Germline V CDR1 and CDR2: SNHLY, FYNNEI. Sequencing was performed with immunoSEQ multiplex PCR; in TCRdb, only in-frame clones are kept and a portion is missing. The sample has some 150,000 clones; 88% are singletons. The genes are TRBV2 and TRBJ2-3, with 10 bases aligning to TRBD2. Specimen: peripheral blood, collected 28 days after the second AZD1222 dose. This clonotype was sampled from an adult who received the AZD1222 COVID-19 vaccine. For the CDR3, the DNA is TGTGCCAGCAGGCTAGCGGGGGCCACAGATACGCAGTATTTT. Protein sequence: CASRLAGATDTQYF.